These 21 T cell receptor beta chains originate from one sample sequenced in a study of cytotoxic CD8 clonotypes in ibrutinib-treated CLL (dated by TCRdb to the early 2020s). The library was generated by the immunoSEQ multiplex PCR assay. Not all clones reach the TCRdb copy of this immuneACCESS table, which keeps in-frame sequences only. Checked studies attribute under half of the gap to unresolved V genes and leave the rest unexplained. The sample table shows 58,000 or so clones, and 45% to 65% are seen once. Approximately 14% of the sample goes to the ten largest clones. The sample's time point label, decoded: approximately 11 months on ibrutinib. The sequenced sample was PBMCs, obtained after 12 months of ibrutinib treatment. The receptor source for this set is a human donor with chronic lymphocytic leukemia.

This clone has only a few counts. The V gene is TRBV11-3, the J gene TRBJ2-1, with a weak D call TRBD2 (5 bases). Per germline, CDR1 SGHNT and CDR2 YENEEA. CDR3 size: 16 residues. Between the trimmed V and J ends, which lost 4 bases and 0 bases, there was a span of 13 bases. The CDR3 coding sequence is TGTGCCAGCAGCTCTAGCTGGGGAGACTCCTACAATGAGCAGTTCTTC. Amino acids: CASSSSWGDSYNEQFF.

The chain employs TRBV28 and TRBJ1-1, with TRBD1 as a possible D gene (6 bases). V was pared by 4 bases and J by 2 bases, with 14 bases between. The CDR3 is 15 amino acids. Germline V gene sequence: CDR1 MDHEN, CDR2 SYDVKM. CDR3 amino acids: CASSYRVPKNTEAFF. The CDR3 DNA reads as TGTGCCAGCAGTTACAGGGTCCCGAAAAACACTGAAGCTTTCTTT.

This clone was observed at least ten times. The chain combines TRBV18 with TRBJ2-5; 10 nucleotides line up with TRBD1. J gave up 2 bases and V 4 bases, and 7 bases lay outside the gene matches. CDR3 length equals 16 residues. Germline assignment: CDR1 KGHSH and CDR2 LQKENI. The CDR3 DNA reads as TGTGCCAGCTCACAATTGACAGGGGGCCCACAAGAGACCCAGTACTTC. Translation: CASSQLTGGPQETQYF. Variable domain in full (rest from reference TRBV18 and TRBJ2-5): NAGVMQNPRHLVRRRGQEARLRCSPMKGHSHVYWYRQLPEEGLKFMVYLQKENIIDESGMPKERFSAEFPKEGPSILRIQQVVRGDSAAYFCASSQLTGGPQETQYFGPGTRLLVL.

The J gene is TRBJ2-1, the V gene TRBV11-1, with D perhaps TRBD2 (7 bases). Germline CDR1 SGHAT, CDR2 FQDESV (reference sequence). V dropped 1 base and J dropped 13 bases, with 11 bases sitting between them. The CDR3 has 12 amino acids. The CDR3 DNA follows: TGTGCCAGCAGCTTAGGAGGCGGGGGCCAGTTCTTC. This translates into CASSLGGGGQFF.

This clone is a singleton in its sample. The V gene is TRBV7-8, the J gene TRBJ2-2; D is undetermined. V lost 1 base and J lost 4, with 10 bases in between. The CDR3 contains 15 residues. Germline lookup yields CDR1 SGHVS and CDR2 FQNEAQ. The DNA for the CDR3 is TGTGCCAGCAGCTTAGGGGGAACGGGCACCGGGGAGCTGTTTTTT. Its protein product is CASSLGGTGTGELFF.

This chain connects TRBV7-9 to TRBJ2-7; TRBD2 matches at 9 bases. The CDR3 consists of 14 residues. Germline lookup yields CDR1 SEHNR and CDR2 FQNEAQ (reference sequence). The V segment lost 5 bases and the J segment 4 bases; nucleotides outside the gene matches: 6. The CDR3 bases are TGTGCCAGCAGCCGACTAGCGGAGCCGTACGAGCAGTACTTC. Translated, it gives CASSRLAEPYEQYF.

The chain couples TRBV20-1 to TRBJ1-1; D ambiguous. In germline, CDR1 is DFQATT, CDR2 SNEGSKA (reference sequence). This CDR3 comprises 11 residues. V was shortened by 3 bases and J by 0 bases, with 2 bases between the two germline ends. The CDR3 nucleotides read TGCAGTGCTAGTTTGAACACTGAAGCTTTCTTT. The encoded protein is CSASLNTEAFF.

The chain combines TRBV11-3 with TRBJ2-3; possible D gene TRBD1, 6 bases. V lost 1 base, J lost 2 bases, and 10 bases lay in between. Germline V gene lookup returns CDR1 SGHNT and CDR2 YENEEA. This CDR3 has 15 residues. The CDR3 nucleotides are TGTGCCAGCAGCTTAGCCGGGACACACACAGATACGCAGTATTTT. Its translation: CASSLAGTHTDTQYF.

This clone appeared a few times. The V gene is TRBV14, the J gene TRBJ1-4; D is unclear. Germline-derived CDR1 and CDR2 are SGHDN and FVKESK. Trimming stripped 1 base from V and 7 bases from J, with 16 bases between. This CDR3 has 16 amino acids. The CDR3 loop reads CASSQGPVGWTEKLFF. The CDR3 nucleotides are TGTGCCAGCAGCCAAGGGCCCGTGGGGTGGACTGAAAAACTGTTTTTT.

The chain links TRBV2 to TRBJ1-2, with D maybe TRBD1 (6 bases). V shed 5 bases and J shed 4 bases, with 14 bases lying between them. Germline CDR1 and CDR2: SNHLY and FYNNEI. This CDR3 has 14 residues. CDR3 sequence: CASSQDRGSYGYTF. In DNA form, the CDR3 reads TGTGCCAGCAGTCAAGATAGGGGGAGCTATGGCTACACCTTC.

This clone came up a few times. The genes are TRBV28 and TRBJ2-7, with 7 bases fitting TRBD1. This CDR3 has 15 amino acids. V trimming: 7 bases; J trimming: 0 bases; junction bases outside the gene matches: 9. The germline V gene has CDR1 MDHEN and CDR2 SYDVKM. The CDR3 loop is CASTGPGTASYEQYF. The DNA for the CDR3 is TGTGCCAGCACCGGTCCCGGGACAGCCTCCTACGAGCAGTACTTC.

The rearrangement uses TRBV27 and TRBJ2-3; D gene uncertain. Deletions cut 4 bases from V and 2 bases from J, with 7 bases between. The CDR3 spans 13 residues. The V gene's germline CDR1 is MNHEY and CDR2 SMNVEV (reference sequence). Here the CDR3 DNA reads TGTGCCAGCAGTTCTATAAACACAGATACGCAGTATTTT. This codes for CASSSINTDTQYF.

V and J are TRBV19 and TRBJ1-2; perhaps TRBD1 as D (5 bases). V gave up 1 base and J gave up 4 bases, with 10 bases separating them. The CDR3 consists of 14 residues. Germline-derived CDR1 and CDR2 are LNHDA and SQIVND (reference sequence). The CDR3 region is CASSIGGAGYGYTF. CDR3 in DNA: TGTGCCAGTAGTATAGGGGGCGCCGGCTATGGCTACACCTTC.

In its sample, this clone was seen once. The chain couples TRBV9 to TRBJ2-3; 9 bases line up with TRBD1. The CDR3 is made up of 15 amino acids. After removal of 3 bases from V and 1 base from J, the junction contained 3 bases not matched to a gene. The germline gives CDR1 SGDLS, CDR2 YYNGEE. CDR3 nucleotide sequence: TGTGCCAGCAGCGCGCGGACAGGGGGCACAGATACGCAGTATTTT. Translation gives CASSARTGGTDTQYF.

The J gene is TRBJ1-1, the V gene TRBV28; TRBD1 matches 7 bases. This CDR3 comprises 14 residues. The V segment lost 6 bases and the J segment 4 bases; nucleotides outside the gene matches: 8. CDR1 and CDR2 from the germline V gene are MDHEN and SYDVKM. CDR3 sequence: CASREQGRGTEAFF. CDR3 DNA sequence: TGTGCCAGCAGAGAACAGGGGAGGGGCACTGAAGCTTTCTTT.

This clone was found once. The CDR3 nucleotides are TGTGCCAGCAGTGAGTGGCAGGCCGAAAAACTGTTTTTT. Protein: CASSEWQAEKLFF. This chain uses TRBV2 with TRBJ1-4; D not certain. The V gene lost 3 bases and the J gene lost 8 bases, with 10 bases spanning the gap. Germline assignment: CDR1 SNHLY and CDR2 FYNNEI. CDR3 size: 13 residues.

This clone has only a few counts. This chain joins TRBV28 and TRBJ1-4, with a tentative D call TRBD1 (6 bases). V lost 6 bases, J lost 10 bases, and 18 bases lay in between. The CDR3 runs to 14 residues. The germline V gene has CDR1 MDHEN and CDR2 SYDVKM. The DNA of the CDR3 is TGTGCCAGCAGCCGCCGGGACAAGACGGGAAAACTGTTTTTT. It translates to CASSRRDKTGKLFF. The whole variable domain, filled in from reference TRBV28 and TRBJ1-4, reads DVKVTQSSRYLVKRTGEKVFLECVQDMDHENMFWYRQDPGLGLRLIYFSYDVKMKEKGDIPEGYSVSREKKERFSLILESASTNQTSMYLCASSRRDKTGKLFFGSGTQLSVL.

By share of the sample, this clone is medium-sized. The chain uses TRBV19 and TRBJ2-7; D is perhaps TRBD1 (5 bases). In germline, CDR1 is LNHDA, CDR2 SQIVND (reference sequence). CDR3 length: 14 amino acids. Trimming pared 5 bases from V and 6 bases from J, leaving 17 bases between. The CDR3, as DNA: TGTGCCAGTAGTCCTCGGCAGGGTCCAAGCGAGCAGTACTTC. Its protein product is CASSPRQGPSEQYF.

The chain recombines TRBV27 with TRBJ1-5, with unresolved D. Trimming took 2 bases from V and 4 from J, leaving 6 bases between them. Germline V gene data show CDR1 as MNHEY and CDR2 as SMNVEV (reference sequence). The CDR3 spans 13 residues. In DNA, the CDR3 is TGTGCCAGCAGTTTAAGCGCGAATCAGCCCCAGCATTTT. It specifies CASSLSANQPQHF.

This chain uses TRBV6-4 with TRBJ1-1, with D uncertain. The CDR3 runs 13 residues. V lost 4 bases and J lost 0, with 6 bases in between. The germline gives CDR1 MRHNA, CDR2 SNTAGT. The CDR3 protein is CASSVEMNTEAFF. The CDR3 bases are TGTGCCAGCAGTGTGGAAATGAACACTGAAGCTTTCTTT.

The genes are TRBV6-1 and TRBJ2-7; D is possibly TRBD2 (5 bases). The CDR3 length is 14 residues. The germline V and J ends were trimmed by 4 bases and 4 bases, with 14 bases remaining between them. CDR1 is MNHNS and CDR2 is SASEGT in the germline V gene. CDR3 protein: CASSAPWEQYEQYV. The CDR3 region has the DNA TGTGCCAGCAGTGCCCCATGGGAGCAATACGAGCAGTACGTC.